A selection of T cell receptor beta chains follows, all from one sample in a study of OX40 agonist ivuxolimab in advanced cancers. Clones were sequenced by immunoSEQ multiplex PCR, and TCRdb holds only the in-frame ones, with some missing. The sample lists some 90,000 clones; approximately 90% were seen once. The specimen comprised CD4+ or CD8+ T cells sorted from blood, sampled in a trial of the OX40 agonist ivuxolimab. These receptors all stem from an adult with an advanced solid tumor such as melanoma, head and neck, liver or kidney cancer. Both conserved end residues are trimmed from each CDR3. Rows may omit the clone size; those that give it use once, few, many or a size class.

clone size: once
V gene: TRBV5-1
J gene: TRBJ2-5
CDR3 protein: ASSWDIAGTQY

clone size: once
V gene: TRBV7-9
J gene: TRBJ2-3
CDR3 protein: ASSVMPGRADTQY

clone size: .
V gene: TRBV28
J gene: TRBJ1-5
CDR3 protein: ASSFSGDSNQPQH

clone size: .
V gene: TRBV4-3
J gene: TRBJ1-4
CDR3 protein: ASSQGQTNEKLF

clone size: .
V gene: TRBV10-3
J gene: TRBJ1-1
CDR3 protein: AISSRTGNTEAF

clone size: .
V gene: TRBV4-1
J gene: TRBJ1-1
CDR3 protein: ASSQAGQGVGTEAF

clone size: .
V gene: TRBV6-5
J gene: TRBJ1-2
CDR3 protein: ASSSSLLGNYGYT

clone size: .
V gene: TRBV7-2
J gene: TRBJ2-7
CDR3 protein: ASSFGQGSYEQY

clone size: .
V gene: TRBV18
J gene: TRBJ2-7
CDR3 protein: ASSPRIPGTSGYEQY

clone size: .
V gene: TRBV11-2
J gene: TRBJ1-1
CDR3 protein: ASSLAGRVVAF

clone size: .
V gene: TRBV15
J gene: TRBJ2-1
CDR3 protein: ATSFLGGVSEQF

clone size: once
V gene: TRBV5-4
J gene: TRBJ2-7
CDR3 protein: ASSLGRGVYEQY

clone size: .
V gene: TRBV10-2
J gene: TRBJ2-6
CDR3 protein: ASGNARGLGANVLT

clone size: .
V gene: TRBV10-3
J gene: TRBJ1-5
CDR3 protein: AISVVAPPGQPQH

clone size: .
V gene: TRBV7-3
J gene: TRBJ1-1
CDR3 protein: ASSRGQPEGSF

clone size: .
V gene: TRBV19
J gene: TRBJ2-3
CDR3 protein: ASSIVPAGGPRDTQY

clone size: .
V gene: TRBV6-6
J gene: TRBJ1-4
CDR3 protein: ASSLQGVATNEKLF

clone size: .
V gene: TRBV21-1
J gene: TRBJ1-5
CDR3 protein: ASSKELRDGLYSNQPQH

clone size: .
V gene: TRBV5-4
J gene: TRBJ1-2
CDR3 protein: ASSLGWGYT

clone size: .
V gene: TRBV6-6
J gene: TRBJ2-3
CDR3 protein: ASRPPRDRATDTQY

clone size: .
V gene: TRBV11-2
J gene: TRBJ2-5
CDR3 protein: ASSLVSETQY

clone size: .
V gene: TRBV6-5
J gene: TRBJ2-7
CDR3 protein: ASRTDNYEQY

clone size: .
V gene: TRBV6-5
J gene: TRBJ2-7
CDR3 protein: ASSYSAGREQY

clone size: once
V gene: TRBV16
J gene: TRBJ2-2
CDR3 protein: ASSRPRDRGRGRVTGELF

clone size: .
V gene: TRBV7-2
J gene: TRBJ2-7
CDR3 protein: ASSGAGISYEQY

clone size: .
V gene: TRBV11-3
J gene: TRBJ2-3
CDR3 protein: ASSPHDRTDTQY

clone size: .
V gene: TRBV30
J gene: TRBJ2-7
CDR3 protein: AWSRGSGRYEQY

clone size: .
V gene: TRBV7-3
J gene: TRBJ2-5
CDR3 protein: ASSQGRQGWGETQY

clone size: .
V gene: TRBV25-1
J gene: TRBJ1-2
CDR3 protein: ASSGPGRREGYT

clone size: .
V gene: TRBV7-8
J gene: .
CDR3 protein: ASSLKDGTDSYEQY

clone size: .
V gene: TRBV7-2
J gene: TRBJ1-3
CDR3 protein: ASSPPRAVGNTIY

clone size: once
V gene: TRBV7-2
J gene: TRBJ1-6
CDR3 protein: ASSRDDVNSPLH

clone size: .
V gene: TRBV30
J gene: TRBJ1-4
CDR3 protein: AWSRGDEKLF

clone size: .
V gene: TRBV18
J gene: TRBJ1-1
CDR3 protein: ASSQGSGTEAF

clone size: once
V gene: TRBV28
J gene: TRBJ1-2
CDR3 protein: ASRDSGTGEGYT

clone size: few
V gene: TRBV6-4
J gene: TRBJ2-2
CDR3 protein: ASSAGLADTGELF

clone size: .
V gene: TRBV5-1
J gene: TRBJ2-5
CDR3 protein: ASSLGVAGGSSETQY

clone size: .
V gene: TRBV11-3
J gene: TRBJ2-5
CDR3 protein: ASSLDRWGVEKETQY

clone size: .
V gene: TRBV7-9
J gene: TRBJ2-3
CDR3 protein: ASSSSTDTQY

clone size: .
V gene: TRBV18
J gene: TRBJ2-7
CDR3 protein: ASSPGGREREQY

clone size: .
V gene: TRBV11-2
J gene: TRBJ2-5
CDR3 protein: ASSLEWRTRETQY

clone size: .
V gene: TRBV29-1
J gene: TRBJ2-5
CDR3 protein: SVGDVETQY

clone size: .
V gene: TRBV27
J gene: TRBJ2-5
CDR3 protein: ASSWGFEETQY

clone size: .
V gene: TRBV11-2
J gene: TRBJ1-3
CDR3 protein: ASSLVGPSGNTIY

clone size: once
V gene: TRBV5-1
J gene: TRBJ2-5
CDR3 protein: ASSLGLAGGPETQY

clone size: .
V gene: TRBV2
J gene: TRBJ2-2
CDR3 protein: ASSESGRGTGELF